This T cell receptor beta chain was captured in a study of blood T cell repertoires in COVID-19. Unmatched junction bases numbered 10, after V lost 6 bases and J lost 4 bases. Per the germline V gene, CDR1 is MDHEN and CDR2 is SYDVKM. The CDR3 consists of 15 residues. This clone was picked up many times. Repertoires were generated with immunoSEQ multiplex PCR, while TCRdb's copy carries only in-frame clones and drops some. The table lists a few hundred thousand clones, 87% of them singletons. This clonotype originated in a young man with acute COVID-19. The chain recombines TRBV28 with TRBJ1-2; 8 bases line up with TRBD1. Input material: PBMCs or T cells enriched from blood (not recorded which). CDR3 residues: CASRDDRGPLYGYTF. The CDR3 nucleotides read TGTGCCAGCAGGGACGACAGGGGCCCCCTCTATGGCTACACCTTC.